Listed below are T cell receptor beta chains from one sample, sequenced in a study of molecular identifiers for immune sequencing clone quantification. Each CDR3 protein gets one entry after TCRdb re-called the PCR reads with MiXCR. The sample lists some 100,000 distinct CDR3 sequences, 15% to 20% occurring once. The sample taken for sequencing was naive CD8+ T cells from blood, with Jurkat cell RNA spiked in. The receptors stem from a human donor in good health. Some libraries in this study had Jurkat cell RNA spiked in. Each CDR3 is given with its conserved first and last residue. D genes are given only for firm matches. Expanded clones are given a class, and other clones once, few, many or no size at all.

V gene	D gene	J gene	clone size	CDR3 DNA	CDR3 protein
TRBV13	TRBD2	TRBJ2-7	many	TGTGCCAGCAGCCCGGGCGGGGGTCTTTCGACCTACGAGCAGTACTTC	CASSPGGGLSTYEQYF
TRBV27	.	TRBJ2-1	many	TGTGCCAGCAGTTTGGTAAAGGTGGACGGTCCGTATGAGCAGTTCTTC	CASSLVKVDGPYEQFF
TRBV12-3/TRBV12-4	.	TRBJ2-3	many	TGTGCCAGCAGTTTATGGGACACAGATACGCAGTATTTT	CASSLWDTDTQYF
TRBV5-5	.	TRBJ1-4	many	TGTGCCAGCACACATAACAGCGCAACTAATGAAAAACTGTTTTTT	CASTHNSATNEKLFF
TRBV30	.	TRBJ2-7	many	TGTGCCTGGAGTGTGGGGCCAACTCAGGCCTACGAGCAGTACTTC	CAWSVGPTQAYEQYF
TRBV14	TRBD1	TRBJ1-1	once	TGTGCCAGCAGCCAACGGCAGGGGGCCACAGTAGGAGCCTTCTTT	CASSQRQGATVGAFF
TRBV12-3/TRBV12-4	.	TRBJ2-1	many	TGTGCCAGCAAAAAACCAGGGTACAATGAGCAGTTCTTC	CASKKPGYNEQFF
TRBV2	TRBD1	TRBJ2-5	many	TGTGCCAGCAGTGAAGTAGGACAGGGCCACCTCGAGACCCAGTACTTC	CASSEVGQGHLETQYF
TRBV9	.	TRBJ2-5	many	TGTGCCAGCAGCCCAGGGTCACTGGTTCAAGAGACCCAGTACTTC	CASSPGSLVQETQYF
TRBV27	.	TRBJ2-1	many	TGTGCCAGCAGTATGAGCTACAATGAGCAGTTCTTC	CASSMSYNEQFF
TRBV20-1	TRBD2	TRBJ2-7	.	TGCAGTGCTCCTAGCGGGAGACTTAGGTACGAGCAGTACTTC	CSAPSGRLRYEQYF
TRBV6-5	.	TRBJ1-1	.	TGTGCCAGCAGTTACGGGGGCACTGTAGCTTTCTTT	CASSYGGTVAFF
TRBV29-1	TRBD1	TRBJ2-1	many	TGCAGCGTTCAGGACAGGGACAATGAGCAGTTCTTC	CSVQDRDNEQFF
TRBV7-9	.	TRBJ1-2	few	TGTGCCAGCAGCTCACGAAGGTGGGGGGAACTGGGGGATAACTATGGCTACACCTTC	CASSSRRWGELGDNYGYTF
TRBV24-1	TRBD1	TRBJ2-3	many	TGTGCCACCAGTGATTTGCGCGGAGGCATCGGGACAGACCAACACCGAGACAAGGATACGCAGTATTTT	CATSDLRGGIGTDQHRDKDTQYF